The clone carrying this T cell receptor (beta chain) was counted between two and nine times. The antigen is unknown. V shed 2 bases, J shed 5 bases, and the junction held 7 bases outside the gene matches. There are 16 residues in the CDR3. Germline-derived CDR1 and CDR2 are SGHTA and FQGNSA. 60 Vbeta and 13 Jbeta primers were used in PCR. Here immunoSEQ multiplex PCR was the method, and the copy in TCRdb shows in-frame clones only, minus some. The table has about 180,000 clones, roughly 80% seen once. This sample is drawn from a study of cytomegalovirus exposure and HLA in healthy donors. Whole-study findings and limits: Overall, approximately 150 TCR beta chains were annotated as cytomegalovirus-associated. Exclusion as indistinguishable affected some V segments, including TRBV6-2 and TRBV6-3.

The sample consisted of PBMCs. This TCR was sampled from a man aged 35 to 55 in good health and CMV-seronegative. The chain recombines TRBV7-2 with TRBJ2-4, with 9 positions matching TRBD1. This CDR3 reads CASSLRDREPQNIQYF. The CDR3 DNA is TGTGCCAGCAGCTTAAGGGACAGGGAGCCCCAAAACATTCAGTACTTC.